These 7 T cell receptor beta chains were all obtained from the same sample, sequenced in a study of blood T cell repertoires in COVID-19 (dated by TCRdb to between 2020 and 2021). Library generation was performed with the immunoSEQ multiplex PCR assay. TCRdb obtained this table from immuneACCESS and retained in-frame rearrangements with V and J assigned. These tables miss some clones; where compared with another copy, unresolved V genes account for less than half of the shortfall, and the remainder is unexplained. Across this sample there are around 270,000 clones, with 88% seen only once. The ten largest clones represent 2.5% to 3.5% of the sample. Sequencing was carried out using PBMCs or T cells enriched from blood (not recorded which). All receptors come from a woman between 40 and 55 years old who had been exposed to COVID-19.

The CDR3 region has the DNA TGTGCCAGCAGCTATTATCGGGGGGTCAATGAAAAACTGTTTTTT. Amino acids: CASSYYRGVNEKLFF. The chain uses TRBV7-2 and TRBJ1-4; TRBD1 is a possible D gene (5 bases). Trimming took 4 bases from V and 5 from J, leaving 14 bases between them. CDR1 and CDR2 from the germline V gene are SGHTA and FQGNSA. The CDR3 totals 15 residues.

V gene TRBV28 combines with J gene TRBJ2-7; D might be TRBD2 (5 bases). V lost 2 bases to trimming and J lost 4 bases, with 9 bases between them. CDR1 and CDR2 from the germline V gene are MDHEN and SYDVKM. The CDR3 has 13 amino acids. The CDR3: CASSLGGGYEQYF. In DNA, the CDR3 is TGTGCCAGCAGTTTAGGCGGCGGGTACGAGCAGTACTTC.

The CDR3 region is CASSSLLNTEAFF. The CDR3 DNA is TGTGCCAGCAGTTCCCTCTTGAACACTGAAGCTTTCTTT. The chain carries TRBV27 and TRBJ1-1; D gene unclear. CDR3 length: 13 residues. Germline V lookup: CDR1 MNHEY, CDR2 SMNVEV (reference sequence). V lost 4 bases and J 0 bases, leaving 6 bases between the germline ends.

The chain recombines TRBV5-6 with TRBJ1-4; D unclear. In germline, CDR1 is SGHDT, CDR2 YYEEEE. The CDR3 sequence is 14 residues long. V lost 2 bases, J lost 10 bases, and 15 bases lay in between. The CDR3, as DNA: TGTGCCAGCAGCTTACGAGGGAATAGTGGAAAACTGTTTTTT. Protein product: CASSLRGNSGKLFF.

The chain links TRBV12-2 to TRBJ2-5; TRBD2 reflects the table's D call only, with no check against the DNA. TRBV12-2 is designated a pseudogene. CDR3 length equals 10 residues. The CDR3 is CASRRETQYF. The CDR3 DNA is TGTGCAAGTCGCCGAGAGACCCAGTACTTC.

This sequence joins TRBV3-1 (or the pseudogene TRBV3-2) and TRBJ2-7, with D possibly being TRBD1 (6 bases). Germline lookup yields CDR1 LGHDT and CDR2 YNNKEL (reference sequence). The CDR3 contains 18 residues. Trimming left V 3 bases short and J 3 bases short, with 24 bases between. The CDR3 loop reads CASSHYPRTGLLNYEQYF. The CDR3 DNA is TGTGCCAGCAGCCATTACCCCCGAACAGGGTTACTCAACTACGAGCAGTACTTC.

The chain links TRBV11-2 to TRBJ2-7, with 10 nucleotides matching TRBD2. This CDR3 region has 15 residues. After removal of 3 bases from V and 4 bases from J, the junction contained 6 bases not matched to a gene. Germline CDR1 reads SGHAT; CDR2 reads FQNNGV. CDR3: CASSFPTSGIYEQYV. The CDR3 region has the DNA TGTGCCAGCAGCTTTCCCACTAGCGGGATATACGAGCAGTACGTC.